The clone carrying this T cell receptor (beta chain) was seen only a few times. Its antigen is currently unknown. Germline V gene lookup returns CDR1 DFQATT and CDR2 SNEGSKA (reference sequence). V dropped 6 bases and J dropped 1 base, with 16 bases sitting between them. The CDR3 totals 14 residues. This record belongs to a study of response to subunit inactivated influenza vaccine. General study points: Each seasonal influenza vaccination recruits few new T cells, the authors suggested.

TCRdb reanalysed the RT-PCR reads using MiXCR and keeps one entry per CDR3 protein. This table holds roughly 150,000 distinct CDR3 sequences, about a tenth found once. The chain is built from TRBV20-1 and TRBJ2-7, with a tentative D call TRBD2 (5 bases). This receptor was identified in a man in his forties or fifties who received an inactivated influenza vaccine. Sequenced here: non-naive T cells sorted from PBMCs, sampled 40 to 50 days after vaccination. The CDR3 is CSAFLSVRSYEQYF. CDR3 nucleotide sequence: TGCAGTGCATTCCTTAGCGTTAGATCCTACGAGCAGTACTTC.